This TCR beta chain is drawn from a study of low-dose radiotherapy and immunotherapy resistance in tumors. The wider study: A dose of 1 Gy per fraction every two weeks went to Cohort 2, totaling 13 Gy over 26 weeks.

Trimming stripped 0 bases from V and 2 bases from J, with 9 bases between. The germline CDR1 and CDR2 sequences are SGHRS and YFSETQ. The CDR3 length is 14 residues. Time point in this sample: after trial treatment. This sample's treatment: LDRT plus nivolumab, ipilimumab, low-dose cyclophosphamide and aspirin (RACIN trial). Every donor was treated with nivolumab, ipilimumab, aspirin, low-dose cyclophosphamide and also low-dose radiotherapy. Eligibility criteria specified advanced solid malignancies devoid of tumor-infiltrating lymphocytes. Priming of first-strand cDNA relied on TRAV- and TRBV-specific primers (covering alpha and beta chains). The authors ran about 20 PCR cycles to amplify TCRs with a constant-region primer and V-primer adapter. TCRdb processed the reads anew with MiXCR; each CDR3 protein has one entry. The sample yields about 39,000 distinct CDR3 sequences, more than 20% seen once.

This clonotype was picked up one time. This chain connects TRBV5-1 to TRBJ2-7; tentatively, D is TRBD1 (6 bases). This TCR was recovered from a female donor with ovarian cancer. The sample was PBMCs, taken after low-dose radiotherapy plus immunotherapy. CDR3 protein: CASSLGGLTYEQYF. The CDR3 DNA follows: TGCGCCAGCAGCTTGGGGGGGCTAACCTACGAGCAGTACTTC.